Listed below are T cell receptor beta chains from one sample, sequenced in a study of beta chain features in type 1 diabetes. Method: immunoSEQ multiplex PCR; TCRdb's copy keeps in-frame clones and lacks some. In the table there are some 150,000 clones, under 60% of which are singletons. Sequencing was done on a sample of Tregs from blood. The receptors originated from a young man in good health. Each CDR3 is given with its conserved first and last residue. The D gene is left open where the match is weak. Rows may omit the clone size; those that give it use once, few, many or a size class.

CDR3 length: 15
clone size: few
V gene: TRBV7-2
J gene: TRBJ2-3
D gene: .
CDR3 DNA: TGTGCCAGCAGTTCGCGAGACCTTTTGGGGCATACGCAGTATTTT
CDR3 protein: CASSSRDLLGHTQYF

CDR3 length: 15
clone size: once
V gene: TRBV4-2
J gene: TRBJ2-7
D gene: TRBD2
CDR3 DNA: TGTGCCAGCAGCCAAGTCGGGAGGCGTAACTACGAGCAGTACTTC
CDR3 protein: CASSQVGRRNYEQYF

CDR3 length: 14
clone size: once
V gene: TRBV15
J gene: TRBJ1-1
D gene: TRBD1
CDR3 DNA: TGTGCCACCAGCTCTAGCGGGACAGAGTTTACGGCTTTCTTT
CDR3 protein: CATSSSGTEFTAFF

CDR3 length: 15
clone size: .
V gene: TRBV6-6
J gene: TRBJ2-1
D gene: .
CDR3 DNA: TGTGCCAGCAGGCCAACAGGAAGCTCCTACAATGAGCAGTTCTTC
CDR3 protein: CASRPTGSSYNEQFF

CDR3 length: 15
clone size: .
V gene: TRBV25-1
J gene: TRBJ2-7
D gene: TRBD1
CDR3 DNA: TGTGCCAGCAGTGGGACCGGGACAGGGACCTACGAGCAGTACTTC
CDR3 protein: CASSGTGTGTYEQYF

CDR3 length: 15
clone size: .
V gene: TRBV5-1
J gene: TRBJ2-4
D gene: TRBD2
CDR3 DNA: TGCGCCAGCAGCTCCGGGAGGCAGGGTAACCACATTCAGTACTTC
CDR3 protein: CASSSGRQGNHIQYF

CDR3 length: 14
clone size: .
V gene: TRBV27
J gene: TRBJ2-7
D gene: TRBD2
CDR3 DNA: TGTGCCAGCAGTTTAGCGGGAGGGGGCTTCGAGCAGTACTTC
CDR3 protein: CASSLAGGGFEQYF

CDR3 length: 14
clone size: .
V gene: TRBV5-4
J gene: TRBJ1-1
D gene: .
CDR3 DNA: TGTGCCAGCAGCTTAGGCAGGTCGAACACTGAAGCTTTCTTT
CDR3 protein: CASSLGRSNTEAFF

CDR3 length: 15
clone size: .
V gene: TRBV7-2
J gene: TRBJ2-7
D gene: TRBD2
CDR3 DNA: TGTGCCAGCAGCTTAGTGGCGGGGGGTATATACGAGCAGTACTTC
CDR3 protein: CASSLVAGGIYEQYF

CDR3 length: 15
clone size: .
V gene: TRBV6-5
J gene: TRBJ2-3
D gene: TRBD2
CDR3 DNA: TGTGCCAGCAGTTTAATAGCGGGGGGTCCAGATACGCAGTATTTT
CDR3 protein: CASSLIAGGPDTQYF

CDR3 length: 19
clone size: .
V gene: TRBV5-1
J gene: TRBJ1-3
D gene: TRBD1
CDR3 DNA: TGCGCCAGCAGCTTTGGACAGGGAGGATCGGTCACCTCTGGAAACACCATATATTTT
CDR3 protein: CASSFGQGGSVTSGNTIYF

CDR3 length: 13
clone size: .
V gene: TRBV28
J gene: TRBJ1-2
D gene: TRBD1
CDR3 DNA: TGTGCCAACCGTCGAGGGACAGGCTATGGCTACACCTTC
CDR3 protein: CANRRGTGYGYTF

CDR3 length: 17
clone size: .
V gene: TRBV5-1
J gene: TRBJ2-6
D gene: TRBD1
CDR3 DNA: TGCGCCAGCAGCCACCAGACAGGGCTCTCTGGGGCCAACGTCCTGACTTTC
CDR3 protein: CASSHQTGLSGANVLTF

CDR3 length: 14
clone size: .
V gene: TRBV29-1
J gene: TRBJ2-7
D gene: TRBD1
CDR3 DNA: TGCAGCGTAGGGACAGGGACCAGGTCAGGCGAGCAGTACTTC
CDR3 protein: CSVGTGTRSGEQYF

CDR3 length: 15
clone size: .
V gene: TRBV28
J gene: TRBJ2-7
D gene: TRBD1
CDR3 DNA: TGTGCCAGCAGTCTCCGGGACAGGGCCCTTTACGAGCAGTACTTC
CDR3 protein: CASSLRDRALYEQYF

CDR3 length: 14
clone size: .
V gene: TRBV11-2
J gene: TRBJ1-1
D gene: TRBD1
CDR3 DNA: TGTGCCAGCAGCCCGGGCAGGGGGTTCACTGAAGCTTTCTTT
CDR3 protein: CASSPGRGFTEAFF

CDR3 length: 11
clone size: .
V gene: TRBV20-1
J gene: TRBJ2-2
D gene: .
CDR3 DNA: TGCAGTGGTGGGGGCCCCGGGGAGCTGTTTTTT
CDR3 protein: CSGGGPGELFF

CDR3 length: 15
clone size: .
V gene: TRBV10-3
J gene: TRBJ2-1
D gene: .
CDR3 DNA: TGTGCCATCAGCCGCGGGACGTATCTCTACAATGAGCAGTTCTTC
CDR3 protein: CAISRGTYLYNEQFF

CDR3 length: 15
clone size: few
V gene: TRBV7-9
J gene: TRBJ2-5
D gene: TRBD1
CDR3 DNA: TGTGCCAGCAGCTCAGGGGGCGGGGTTCGAGAGACCCAGTACTTC
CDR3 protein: CASSSGGGVRETQYF

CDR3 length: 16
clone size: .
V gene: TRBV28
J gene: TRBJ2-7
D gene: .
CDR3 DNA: TGTGCCAGCAGTCTACCGGGACAAACTACCGCCTACGAGCAGTACTTC
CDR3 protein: CASSLPGQTTAYEQYF

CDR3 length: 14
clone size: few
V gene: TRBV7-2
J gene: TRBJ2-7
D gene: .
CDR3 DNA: TGTGCCAGCAGCTTTTTACGGGTGGCCCACGAGCAGTACTTC
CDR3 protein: CASSFLRVAHEQYF

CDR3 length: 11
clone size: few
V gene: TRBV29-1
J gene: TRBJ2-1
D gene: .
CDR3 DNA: TGCAGCGTTGGAAATCAGAATGAGCAGTTCTTC
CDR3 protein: CSVGNQNEQFF

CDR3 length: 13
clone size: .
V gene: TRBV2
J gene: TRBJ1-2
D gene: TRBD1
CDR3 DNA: TGTGCCAGCAAAGACAGGGTAGGCGGTGGCTACACCTTC
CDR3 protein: CASKDRVGGGYTF

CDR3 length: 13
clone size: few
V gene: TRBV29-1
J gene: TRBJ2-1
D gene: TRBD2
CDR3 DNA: TGCAGCGTTGCCCCTAGCGGGGAGAATGAGCAGTTCTTC
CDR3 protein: CSVAPSGENEQFF

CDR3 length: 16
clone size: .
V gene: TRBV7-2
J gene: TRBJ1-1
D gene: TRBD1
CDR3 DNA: TGTGCCAGCACCCCGAGGACAGGGTCATGGAACACTGAAGCTTTCTTT
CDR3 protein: CASTPRTGSWNTEAFF

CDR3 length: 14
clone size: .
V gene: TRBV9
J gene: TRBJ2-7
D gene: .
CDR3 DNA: TGTGCCAGCAGCGTAACAGGGACCTCCTACGAGCAGTACTTC
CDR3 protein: CASSVTGTSYEQYF

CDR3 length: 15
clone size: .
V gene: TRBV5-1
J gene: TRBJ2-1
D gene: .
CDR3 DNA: TGCGCCAGCAGCTTGACTGGGGGGATTACCCACGAGCAGTTCTTC
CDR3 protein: CASSLTGGITHEQFF

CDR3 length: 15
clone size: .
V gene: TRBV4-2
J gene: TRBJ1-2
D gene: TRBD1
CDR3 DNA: TGTGCCAGCAGCCAAGATTTAACAGGGGCCTATGGCTACACCTTC
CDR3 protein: CASSQDLTGAYGYTF

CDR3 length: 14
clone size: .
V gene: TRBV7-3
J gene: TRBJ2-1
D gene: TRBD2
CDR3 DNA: TGTGCCAGCAGCCCGCAGACTAGCGGCAATGAGCAGTTCTTC
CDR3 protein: CASSPQTSGNEQFF

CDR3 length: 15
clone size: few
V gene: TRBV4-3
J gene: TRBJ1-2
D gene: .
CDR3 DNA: TGCGCCAGCAGCCTTACTATCGGGGACAATTATGGCTACACCTTC
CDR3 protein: CASSLTIGDNYGYTF

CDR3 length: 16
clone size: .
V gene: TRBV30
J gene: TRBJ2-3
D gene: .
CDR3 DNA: TGTGCCTGGAGTGTACGGATGGCAGGTCTTTTAGATACGCAGTATTTT
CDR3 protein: CAWSVRMAGLLDTQYF

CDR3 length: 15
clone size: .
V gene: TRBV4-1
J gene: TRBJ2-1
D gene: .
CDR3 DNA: TGCGCCAGCAGCCAGGGCAGGGGGGCGTACAATGAGCAGTTCTTC
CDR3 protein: CASSQGRGAYNEQFF

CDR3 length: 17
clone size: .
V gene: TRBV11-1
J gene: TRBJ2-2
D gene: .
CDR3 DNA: TGTGCCAGCAGCTTAGGGGCCTACAGTGGGAACACCGGGGAGCTGTTTTTT
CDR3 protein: CASSLGAYSGNTGELFF

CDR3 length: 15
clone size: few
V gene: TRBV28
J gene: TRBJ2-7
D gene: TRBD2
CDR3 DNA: TGTGCCAGCAGTTTGCCTCGGGCGGGGGACTACGAGCAGTACTTC
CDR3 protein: CASSLPRAGDYEQYF

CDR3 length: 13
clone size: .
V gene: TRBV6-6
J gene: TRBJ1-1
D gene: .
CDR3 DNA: TGTGCCAGCAGGAAGGGGATGAACACTGAAGCTTTCTTT
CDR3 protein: CASRKGMNTEAFF

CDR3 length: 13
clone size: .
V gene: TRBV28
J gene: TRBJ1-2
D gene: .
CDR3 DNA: TGTGCCAGCAGTTTAGCAGGGTGGGGTGGCTACACCTTC
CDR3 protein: CASSLAGWGGYTF

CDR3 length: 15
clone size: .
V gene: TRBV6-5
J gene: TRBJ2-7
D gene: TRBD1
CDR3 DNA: TGTGCCAGCAGCCTAGACAGGGGGCTGTTCTACGAGCAGTACTTC
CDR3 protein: CASSLDRGLFYEQYF

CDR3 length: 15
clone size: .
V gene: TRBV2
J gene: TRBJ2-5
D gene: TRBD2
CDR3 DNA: TGTGCCAGCAGCCTACTAGCGGGAGGGGGGACGGGGCAGTACTTC
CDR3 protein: CASSLLAGGGTGQYF

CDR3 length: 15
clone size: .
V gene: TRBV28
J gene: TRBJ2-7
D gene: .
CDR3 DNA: TGTGCCAGCAGAAGGGGCAGTTTTAGCTCCTACGAGCAGTACTTC
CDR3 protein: CASRRGSFSSYEQYF

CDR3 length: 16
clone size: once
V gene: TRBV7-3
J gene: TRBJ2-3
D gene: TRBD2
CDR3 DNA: TGTGCCAGCAGCCAGGGACTAGCGGGAGGAGGAGATACGCAGTATTTT
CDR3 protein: CASSQGLAGGGDTQYF

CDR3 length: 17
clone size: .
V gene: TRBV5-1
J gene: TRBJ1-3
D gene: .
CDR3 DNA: TGCGCCAGCAGCTCCCAGGGTTTTGGGCCTCTCGGAAACACCATATATTTT
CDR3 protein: CASSSQGFGPLGNTIYF

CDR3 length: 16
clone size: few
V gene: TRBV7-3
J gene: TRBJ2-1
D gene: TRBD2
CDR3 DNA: TGTGCCAGCAGCCCTCCGGGGGGAGGGGTTTGGGATGAGCAGTTCTTC
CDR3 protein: CASSPPGGGVWDEQFF